The next 5 T cell receptor beta chains were all read from a single sample in a study of blood T cells in healthy people across ages (dated by TCRdb to 2014 to 2015). Libraries were built with 5' RACE. Instrument on record: Illumina HiSeq 2500. A second 7 to 11 cycle PCR used a sample-barcoded 5' primer and a J-beta primer mix. The raw public data were reprocessed by TCRdb itself: fastp quality trimming at Q25, MiXCR clonotype calling, in-frame beta chains only. One record per CDR3 amino acid sequence lists the most common genes and DNA. The sample has 500,000 to 650,000 distinct CDR3 sequences on record, roughly a quarter of them singletons. The leading ten clones occupy roughly 3.5% of the sample. These data also formed part of another study, on T cells of mothers and their children.

The sample comprised blood. These receptors were collected from a boy younger than 10 in good health.

This clonotype was detected only a few times. This chain connects TRBV14 to TRBJ2-7; D is unresolved. The CDR3 is 14 amino acids. In germline, CDR1 is SGHDN, CDR2 FVKESK. Deletions cut 5 bases from V and 3 bases from J, with 14 bases between. CDR3 DNA sequence: TGTGCCAGCAGCGGTCAACCGACGGTCTACGAGCAGTACTTC. It codes for CASSGQPTVYEQYF.

This clonotype turned up a few times. V gene TRBV28 combines with J gene TRBJ2-2, with 10 nucleotides matching TRBD2. In germline, CDR1 is MDHEN, CDR2 SYDVKM. CDR3 length: 14 residues. The ends lost 6 bases at V and 9 bases at J; junction bases unmatched: 7. CDR3 nucleotides: TGTGCCAGCAGAAAGCGGGGGGGCCGCCGGGAGCTGTTTTTT. It yields the protein CASRKRGGRRELFF.

This clonotype has more than one count but fewer than ten. CDR3 sequence reads: CASSPDRVRETQYF. CDR3 sequence (DNA): TGTGCCAGCAGCCCGGACAGGGTGCGGGAGACCCAGTACTTC. V usage is TRBV5-5 and J usage is TRBJ2-5; TRBD1 agrees at 8 bases. V dropped 4 bases and J dropped 5; count of bases not matched to a gene: 7. The CDR3 is 14 amino acids. Germline values: CDR1 SGHKS, CDR2 YYEKEE (reference sequence).

The rearrangement links TRBV6-2 or TRBV6-3 to TRBJ2-2; D remains ambiguous. This CDR3 has 16 amino acids. The V gene lost 6 bases and the J gene lost 5 bases, with 19 bases spanning the gap. Germline V lookup: CDR1 MNHEY, CDR2 SVGEGT. The CDR3 DNA follows: TGTGCCAGCAGCCACCCCACGCCCGGTGGTACCGGGGAGCTGTTTTTT. Encoded protein: CASSHPTPGGTGELFF.

The chain links TRBV27 to TRBJ2-5, with TRBD2 matching 11 bases. Matching the DNA end better, TRBJ2-1 makes the J call doubtful. The CDR3 has 14 residues. In germline, CDR1 is MNHEY, CDR2 SMNVEV (reference sequence). This chain's CDR3 is CASSTSGGYDEQFF. CDR3 nucleotide sequence: TGTGCCAGCAGTACTAGCGGGGGATACGATGAGCAGTTCTTC.